Each of the 17 T cell receptor beta chains below was sequenced from the same sample in a study of T cell changes during pregnancy in multiple sclerosis. The protocol was immunoSEQ multiplex PCR, while the TCRdb copy is restricted to in-frame clones and leaves out a portion. The sample includes around 30,000 clones, around 90% of them seen just once. The sample here was CD4+ T cells from peripheral blood mononuclear cells, taken in the third trimester of pregnancy. All receptors derive from a female donor in good health, enrolled as a control in a pregnancy study.

This clone was seen just once. The chain carries TRBV30 and TRBJ1-1; D unclear. Trimming cost V 3 bases and J 4 bases, with 18 bases left between them. Germline V gene lookup returns CDR1 GTSNPN and CDR2 SVGIG (reference sequence). The CDR3 is 15 amino acids. The DNA for the CDR3 is TGTGCCTGGAGGCCCCAGTTGAGGGCGGGCACTGAAGCTTTCTTT. The encoded protein is CAWRPQLRAGTEAFF.

The J gene is TRBJ2-7, the V gene TRBV27; 9 bases fit TRBD1. J lost 3 bases, V lost 7 bases, and 7 bases had no gene match. The CDR3 consists of 14 residues. The germline gives CDR1 MNHEY, CDR2 SMNVEV (reference sequence). For the CDR3, the DNA is TGTGCCAGCAACCCCAAGGGACAGGGCTACGAGCAGTACTTC. Amino acids: CASNPKGQGYEQYF.

This sequence joins TRBV6-5 and TRBJ2-7; 7 nucleotides line up with TRBD2. This CDR3 contains 15 residues. Germline CDR1 is MNHEY and CDR2 is SVGAGI. V gave up 0 bases and J gave up 5 bases; unmatched junction bases: 7. CDR3 nucleotide sequence: TGTGCCAGCAGTTACTCTGGGGGGAGGGCCGACGAGCAGTACTTC. As protein: CASSYSGGRADEQYF.

V is TRBV7-2 and J is TRBJ2-5, with 8 bases matching TRBD2. CDR1 SGHTA and CDR2 FQGNSA come from the germline V gene. The CDR3 extends over 14 amino acids. V gave up 1 base and J gave up 9 bases; unmatched junction bases: 7. The chain's CDR3 is CASSLGGSGMPQYF. For the CDR3, the DNA is TGTGCCAGCAGCTTAGGAGGTAGCGGGATGCCCCAGTACTTC.

The genes are TRBV21-1 and TRBJ1-5. TRBV21-1 constitutes a pseudogene. CDR3 length equals 11 residues. CDR3 sequence: CASTRSQPQHF. The CDR3 DNA is TGTGCCAGCACTCGGTCACAGCCCCAGCATTTT.

The chain couples TRBV19 to TRBJ1-4; 11 nucleotides line up with TRBD1. CDR1 is LNHDA and CDR2 is SQIVND in the germline V gene (reference sequence). Unmatched junction bases numbered 22, after V lost 9 bases and J lost 4 bases. The CDR3 is 20 residues long. The CDR3 loop is CASPVKSSGTGGTGNEKLFF. The CDR3 DNA is TGTGCCAGCCCGGTAAAAAGCTCCGGGACAGGGGGGACGGGTAATGAAAAACTGTTTTTT.

The gene calls are TRBV30 and TRBJ2-3, with 8 bases lining up with TRBD2. Germline V gene sequence: CDR1 GTSNPN, CDR2 SVGIG (reference sequence). The CDR3 runs to 16 residues. The V gene end was trimmed by 0 bases and the J gene end by 6 bases; junction bases not matched to a gene: 11. The CDR3 DNA follows: TGTGCCTGGAGTGTGGGCGACGGGAGGGCCTGGGATACGCAGTATTTT. Amino acids: CAWSVGDGRAWDTQYF.

The chain carries TRBV4-3 and TRBJ2-5; 10 bases are a match to TRBD2. Germline loops: CDR1 LGHNA, CDR2 YSLEER. V was clipped by 3 bases and J by 2 bases; unmatched bases: 12. The CDR3 sequence is 18 residues long. The CDR3 DNA is TGCGCCAGCAGCCAGGGACTAAGCGGGGGGGCCCGTCAAGAGACCCAGTACTTC. It yields the protein CASSQGLSGGARQETQYF.

The rearrangement joins TRBV27 to TRBJ1-3, with 11 bases matching TRBD1. Germline assignment: CDR1 MNHEY and CDR2 SMNVEV (reference sequence). This CDR3 spans 17 amino acids. V shed 6 bases, J shed 0 bases, and the junction held 7 bases outside the gene matches. CDR3 sequence: CASRGGTGGFSGNTIYF. CDR3 sequence (DNA): TGTGCCAGCAGGGGGGGGACAGGGGGATTCTCTGGAAACACCATATATTTT.

V usage is TRBV2 and J usage is TRBJ1-5; D is possibly TRBD1 (5 bases). The CDR3 has 17 residues. Germline V gene data show CDR1 as SNHLY and CDR2 as FYNNEI. Trimming took 6 bases from V and 2 from J, leaving 20 bases between them. CDR3 sequence (DNA): TGTGCCAGCAGGAGCGATCGGGGACTTAGGGGCAATCAGCCCCAGCATTTT. This sequence encodes CASRSDRGLRGNQPQHF.

The chain carries TRBV5-6 and TRBJ1-5, with a possible D match to TRBD1 (6 bases). The ends were cut back, 3 bases at V and 2 bases at J, with 15 bases in the middle. The length of the CDR3 is 16 residues. Germline CDR1 SGHDT, CDR2 YYEEEE. CDR3 amino acids: CASSSLRGSGNQPQHF. DNA of the CDR3: TGTGCCAGCAGCTCCCTTAGGGGGAGTGGCAATCAGCCCCAGCATTTT.

J is TRBJ1-2 and V is TRBV2, with D perhaps matching TRBD1 (5 bases). Germline assignment: CDR1 SNHLY and CDR2 FYNNEI. The V end lost 1 base, the J end lost 8 bases, and 5 bases lay between the germline ends. This CDR3 is 11 amino acids long. The CDR3 loop reads CASSEGGGYTF. The CDR3 DNA sequence: TGTGCCAGCAGTGAAGGGGGCGGCTACACCTTC. The complete variable domain, with remaining parts taken from reference TRBV2 and TRBJ1-2, reads EPEVTQTPSHQVTQMGQEVILRCVPISNHLYFYWYRQILGQKVEFLVSFYNNEISEKSEIFDDQFSVERPDGSNFTLKIRSTKLEDSAMYFCASSEGGGYTFGSGTRLTVV.

V gene TRBV29-1 combines with J gene TRBJ1-2; a possible D gene is TRBD1 (6 bases). The length of the CDR3 is 12 residues. Trimming left V 6 bases short and J 5 bases short, with 13 bases between. Germline-derived CDR1 and CDR2 are SQVTM and ANQGSEA. The DNA of the CDR3 is TGCAGCGTCCGAGGGGGAGGGTATGGCTACACCTTC. Its protein is CSVRGGGYGYTF.

This clone occurred a few times. This chain connects TRBV15 to TRBJ2-7; TRBD2 matches 7 bases. The CDR3 totals 16 residues. V lost 3 bases to trimming and J lost 2 bases; unmatched junction nucleotides: 10. Germline-derived CDR1 and CDR2 are LNHNV and YYDKDF (reference sequence). This CDR3 reads CATSRAGVDPAYEQYF. CDR3 nucleotide sequence: TGTGCCACCAGCAGGGCGGGAGTAGATCCTGCCTACGAGCAGTACTTC.

Notes on this clone: Germline is not matched at one junction end, which may reflect a read error. This chain connects TRBV28 to TRBJ1-2; 8 bases map to TRBD1. Germline V gene sequence: CDR1 MDHEN, CDR2 SYDVKM. There are 16 residues in the CDR3. CDR3 region: CASSLQRTGRDYDYTF. CDR3 DNA: TGTGCCAGCAGTTTACAACGGACAGGGAGGGACTATGACTACACCTTC.

The rearrangement joins TRBV11-2 to TRBJ2-2, with D tentatively TRBD1 (5 bases). The CDR3 contains 16 residues. Trimming removed 0 bases at V and 0 bases at J, with 8 bases between. CDR1 is SGHAT and CDR2 is FQNNGV in the germline V gene. CDR3 sequence reads: CASSLDMTANTGELFF. DNA of the CDR3: TGTGCCAGCAGCTTAGATATGACAGCGAACACCGGGGAGCTGTTTTTT.

This sequence joins TRBV6-5 and TRBJ1-2; a possible D gene is TRBD1 (6 bases). Per the germline V gene, CDR1 is MNHEY and CDR2 is SVGAGI. Between the trimmed V and J ends, which lost 4 bases and 4 bases, there was a span of 13 bases. The CDR3 sequence is 14 residues long. CDR3 amino acids: CASSSHRDGYGYTF. The CDR3 nucleotides read TGTGCCAGCAGTTCCCACAGGGACGGCTATGGCTACACCTTC.